This T cell receptor beta chain was documented in a study of shared clonotypes between healthy human individuals. Germline CDR1 is SGDLS and CDR2 is YYNGEE. The V end was cut by 4 bases, the J end by 0 bases, with 11 bases between. This CDR3 spans 15 amino acids. Study-wide results and caveats: Though the depth was large, rarefaction showed that sorted-subset sequencing was incomplete.

As processed by the authors: Filtering differed because ImmunoSEQ produced junction-only sequences that carried no quality scores. Profiled with immunoSEQ multiplex PCR; TCRdb holds only in-frame clones, not every one. The V and J calls and the clone size are those of that table, but D and trimming were determined from the DNA. The table includes about 2 million clones, roughly 96% detected once. About this clone itself: Its antigen is not known.

The TCR sequence derives from a man in his late teens or twenties in good health. The gene calls are TRBV9 and TRBJ2-1; D perhaps matches TRBD2 (6 bases). Sequenced input: naive CD4+ T cells sorted from blood. Subset indicated: CD45RA+ positively selected. The CDR3 spells CASSTNSGSYNEQFF. The DNA of the CDR3 is TGTGCCAGCAGCACCAATAGCGGCTCCTACAATGAGCAGTTCTTC. The variable domain in full, completed from reference TRBV9 and TRBJ2-1, reads DSGVTQTPKHLITATGQRVTLRCSPRSGDLSVYWYQQSLDQGLQFLIQYYNGEERAKGNILERFSAQQFPDLHSELNLSSLELGDSALYFCASSTNSGSYNEQFFGPGTRLTVL.